These 26 T cell receptor beta chains were all obtained from the same sample, sequenced in a study of blood T cell repertoires in COVID-19. Repertoires were generated with immunoSEQ multiplex PCR, while TCRdb's copy carries only in-frame clones and drops some. Of fewer than 150,000 clones listed, approximately 85% are singletons. The sequencing sample was made of peripheral blood. These receptors were collected from a human donor in a cohort sampled during active COVID-19.

Turning to this clone: The sample holds other DNA sequences that translate to the same CDR3. The chain combines TRBV5-1 with TRBJ1-1; TRBD1 might be the D (5 bases). The V gene lost 1 base and the J gene lost 3 bases, with 7 bases spanning the gap. The CDR3 is made up of 13 amino acids. The germline gives CDR1 SGHRS, CDR2 YFSETQ. The chain's CDR3 is CASSLTGDTEAFF. The CDR3 bases are TGCGCCAGCAGCTTGACGGGGGACACTGAAGCTTTCTTT.

This clone was found a few times. This chain connects TRBV16 to TRBJ2-7; 7 bases map to TRBD2. Per germline, CDR1 KGHSY and CDR2 FQNENV. The CDR3 is 16 residues long. Trimming removed 2 bases from V and 6 bases from J; junction bases left unmatched: 13. The CDR3 nucleotides are TGTGCCAGCAGCCAAGGGGAGGGTCTGGTCGACTCCGAGCAGTACTTC. Residues: CASSQGEGLVDSEQYF.

The chain links TRBV5-8 to TRBJ2-7; the D gene is possibly TRBD1 (5 bases). The CDR3 has 13 amino acids. Between the trimmed V and J ends, which lost 4 bases and 7 bases, there was a span of 15 bases. CDR1 SGHTS and CDR2 YDEGEE come from the germline V gene. The CDR3, as DNA: TGTGCCAGCAGCCTAGACGGTAGGGGAGAGCAGTACTTC. Protein product: CASSLDGRGEQYF.

The CDR3 coding sequence is TGTGCCAGCAGCAAAGGTGGCGGAGGACTGAACACTGAAGCTTTCTTT. As protein: CASSKGGGGLNTEAFF. This chain uses TRBV21-1 with TRBJ1-1. TRBV21-1 counts as a pseudogene. The CDR3 extends over 16 amino acids.

V is TRBV10-3 and J is TRBJ2-1, with 13 nucleotides matching TRBD2. V was pared by 6 bases and J by 0 bases, with 11 bases of the junction left unmatched. The CDR3 runs to 19 residues. In germline, CDR1 is ENHRY, CDR2 SYGVKD. CDR3 DNA: TGTGCCATCAGCGTACCGGGACTAGCGGGGTCGGACTCCTACAATGAGCAGTTCTTC. Amino acid sequence: CAISVPGLAGSDSYNEQFF.

The genes are TRBV7-8 and TRBJ1-5, with D possibly matching TRBD1 (5 bases). The CDR3 is 13 residues long. The germline V gene has CDR1 SGHVS and CDR2 FQNEAQ. Trimming pared 2 bases from V and 9 bases from J, leaving 11 bases between. This CDR3 is CASSLITGGPQHF. The CDR3 nucleotides read TGTGCCAGCAGCTTAATCACAGGTGGGCCCCAGCATTTT.

V and J are TRBV27 and TRBJ1-5, with 10 bases that match TRBD1. Looked up from germline, CDR1 is MNHEY and CDR2 is SMNVEV (reference sequence). V was clipped by 5 bases and J by 2 bases; unmatched bases: 6. The CDR3 is 16 residues long. Here the CDR3 reads CASSIRGTGGNQPQHF. The DNA for the CDR3 is TGTGCCAGCAGTATCCGAGGGACAGGGGGCAATCAGCCCCAGCATTTT.

This chain connects TRBV7-3 to TRBJ2-7; 9 positions match TRBD2. The germline gives CDR1 SGHTA, CDR2 FQGTGA. The junction had 10 bases not matched to a gene; V was cut back by 5 bases and J by 5 bases. The CDR3 has 15 amino acids. CDR3 in amino acids: CASSQGRGGPDEQYF. The CDR3 nucleotides are TGTGCCAGCAGCCAAGGGCGGGGGGGCCCGGACGAGCAGTACTTC.

A single count supports this clone. The same CDR3 can be traced to other DNA sequences in this sample. This CDR3 reads CASSLAGNEQFF. In nucleotides, the CDR3 is TGTGCCAGCAGCTTAGCGGGGAATGAGCAGTTCTTC. V gene TRBV11-2 combines with J gene TRBJ2-1; a possible D gene is TRBD2 (5 bases). V was clipped by 1 base and J by 7 bases, with 5 bases between them. The germline V gene encodes CDR1 SGHAT and CDR2 FQNNGV. The CDR3 runs to 12 residues.

This chain uses TRBV15 with TRBJ2-7, with D perhaps TRBD2 (5 bases). Trimming stripped 0 bases from V and 3 bases from J, with 9 bases between. The CDR3 covers 14 residues. Germline V gives CDR1 LNHNV, CDR2 YYDKDF (reference sequence). CDR3 in DNA: TGTGCCACCAGCAGAGATCCAACTAGCTACGAGCAGTACGTC. Translated: CATSRDPTSYEQYV.

V usage is TRBV12-3 or TRBV12-4 and J usage is TRBJ2-1; no firm D call. Trimming took off 7 bases at V and 6 bases at J, with 13 bases between the two ends. This CDR3 comprises 13 residues. CDR3 in amino acids: CASNPEFGNEQFF. CDR3 DNA: TGTGCCAGCAACCCCGAGTTCGGCAATGAGCAGTTCTTC.

The chain recombines TRBV5-1 with TRBJ1-1; D perhaps matches TRBD1 (5 bases). With 0 bases removed from V and 1 base from J, the gap between germline ends came to 10 bases. The CDR3 is 15 residues long. Germline CDR1 SGHRS, CDR2 YFSETQ. DNA of the CDR3: TGCGCCAGCAGCTTGGGAGGGAGGGGGAACACTGAAGCTTTCTTT. Translation gives CASSLGGRGNTEAFF.

The chain has TRBV5-4 and TRBJ2-3; D is undetermined. V was pared by 3 bases and J by 1 base, with 12 bases between. The length of the CDR3 is 15 residues. From germline, CDR1 is SGHNT and CDR2 YYREEE (reference sequence). CDR3 nucleotides: TGTGCCAGCAGCTCCCCCCGTCCAGGCACAGATACGCAGTATTTT. Translated: CASSSPRPGTDTQYF.

The chain carries TRBV2 and TRBJ2-6; 7 nucleotides line up with TRBD1. CDR3 size: 16 residues. The germline gives CDR1 SNHLY, CDR2 FYNNEI. V was pared by 4 bases and J by 2 bases, with 5 bases of the junction left unmatched. This chain's CDR3 is CASSAYDRAGANVLTF. CDR3 nucleotides: TGTGCCAGCAGTGCCTATGACAGGGCTGGGGCCAACGTCCTGACTTTC. Full variable domain (outside the CDR3, taken from reference TRBV2 and TRBJ2-6): EPEVTQTPSHQVTQMGQEVILRCVPISNHLYFYWYRQILGQKVEFLVSFYNNEISEKSEIFDDQFSVERPDGSNFTLKIRSTKLEDSAMYFCASSAYDRAGANVLTFGAGSRLTVL.

The V gene is TRBV5-1, the J gene TRBJ2-1; D is possibly TRBD2 (6 bases). The V end lost 0 bases, the J end lost 2 bases, and 9 bases lay between the germline ends. This CDR3 comprises 15 residues. The germline CDR1 and CDR2 sequences are SGHRS and YFSETQ. The CDR3 protein is CASSLEGGPYNEQFF. Here the CDR3 DNA reads TGCGCCAGCAGCTTGGAGGGAGGCCCCTACAATGAGCAGTTCTTC.

The genes are TRBV10-2 and TRBJ2-3; weak D call: TRBD2 (6 bases). Between the trimmed V and J ends, which lost 2 bases and 8 bases, there was a span of 14 bases. CDR3 length: 14 amino acids. CDR1 WSHSY and CDR2 SAAADI come from the germline V gene. CDR3 sequence reads: CASSEALAGATQYF. CDR3 in DNA: TGCGCCAGCAGTGAGGCACTAGCCGGGGCTACGCAGTATTTT.

The chain uses TRBV28 and TRBJ2-7; D gene unclear. Germline V gene sequence: CDR1 MDHEN, CDR2 SYDVKM. The CDR3 length is 11 residues. V lost 6 bases, J lost 9 bases, and 12 bases lay in between. The CDR3, as DNA: TGTGCCAGCAGCCTCGGGTCGGTGCAGTACTTC. As protein: CASSLGSVQYF.

The CDR3 DNA reads TGTGCCAGCAGCTTACCCCAGGGGATTTTCGCTGAAGCTTTCTTT. Translation gives CASSLPQGIFAEAFF. The chain carries TRBV7-2 and TRBJ1-1, with D perhaps matching TRBD1 (6 bases). The germline V gene has CDR1 SGHTA and CDR2 FQGNSA. Trimming left V 2 bases short and J 6 bases short, with 16 bases between. The CDR3 runs to 15 residues.

The chain joins TRBV5-1 to TRBJ2-1, with 7 bases that match TRBD2. The CDR3 spans 18 residues. With V trimmed by 2 bases and J by 0 bases, 11 bases remained unmatched. CDR1 is SGHRS, CDR2 YFSETQ, per germline. The CDR3: CASSFRLADMSSYNEQFF. CDR3 sequence (DNA): TGCGCCAGCAGCTTTAGGCTAGCGGACATGAGCTCCTACAATGAGCAGTTCTTC.

V and J are TRBV11-2 and TRBJ2-3, with 7 bases that match TRBD2. Germline CDR1 SGHAT, CDR2 FQNNGV. J gave up 2 bases and V 5 bases, and 7 bases lay outside the gene matches. The CDR3 sequence is 15 residues long. Here the CDR3 reads CASSRPSGYTDTQYF. The CDR3 nucleotides read TGTGCCAGCAGCCGGCCTAGCGGTTACACAGATACGCAGTATTTT.

The chain employs TRBV21-1 and TRBJ2-2; the DNA was not compared with TRBD2, the D call given in the table. TRBV21-1 represents a pseudogene. CDR3 length equals 17 residues. DNA of the CDR3: TGTGCCAGCAGCAAAGCAACGGGAGGGCTGAACACCGGGGAGCTGTTTTTT. This sequence encodes CASSKATGGLNTGELFF.

This chain uses TRBV27 with TRBJ2-7, with 7 bases fitting TRBD2. Germline V gene data show CDR1 as MNHEY and CDR2 as SMNVEV (reference sequence). The CDR3 length is 13 residues. Trimming cost V 6 bases and J 6 bases; bases outside gene matches: 8. The CDR3: CASRPRLAGEQYV. Written as DNA, the CDR3 is TGTGCCAGCAGGCCCCGACTAGCCGGCGAGCAGTACGTC.

The chain joins TRBV7-2 to TRBJ2-1; 10 bases agree with TRBD2. V lost 5 bases to trimming and J lost 9 bases; unmatched junction nucleotides: 7. The germline V gene has CDR1 SGHTA and CDR2 FQGNSA. The CDR3 covers 14 residues. CDR3 protein: CASSRTSGQREQFF. CDR3 sequence (DNA): TGTGCCAGCAGCCGGACTAGCGGCCAACGTGAGCAGTTCTTC.

The V and J genes are TRBV4-3 and TRBJ1-2; TRBD1 agrees at 7 bases. V shed 6 bases and J 5 bases; nucleotides not matched to a gene: 12. The CDR3 consists of 15 residues. From germline, CDR1 is LGHNA and CDR2 YSLEER. For the CDR3, the DNA is TGCGCCAGCAGTCTTCGACAGGGTAAATGGTATGGCTACACCTTC. This gives the protein CASSLRQGKWYGYTF.

The chain couples TRBV18 to TRBJ2-3; the match to TRBD2 covers 8 bases. This CDR3 has 21 amino acids. Trimming removed 5 bases from V and 1 base from J; junction bases left unmatched: 23. CDR1 is KGHSH, CDR2 LQKENI, per germline. The CDR3 sequence is CASSSNLLAGGRVIRTDTQYF. CDR3 in DNA: TGTGCCAGCTCATCCAACCTGCTGGCGGGAGGACGAGTTATTCGCACAGATACGCAGTATTTT.

The rearrangement links TRBV7-2 to TRBJ2-7; D is unclear. The V end lost 5 bases, the J end lost 6 bases, and 17 bases lay between the germline ends. Looked up from germline, CDR1 is SGHTA and CDR2 is FQGNSA. This CDR3 spans 14 amino acids. CDR3 nucleotides: TGTGCCAGCAGCGTCACGGGTGGCGTAGGCGAGCAGTACTTC. Its translation is CASSVTGGVGEQYF.